This TCR beta chain was recorded in a study of shared clonotypes between healthy human individuals. On the study more broadly: Participating donors consisted of two women and a few men aged 18 to 49. Three plates each covered CD4 naive and memory; CD8 naive two, CD8 memory one.

This clone occurred a few times. Its matching antigen is unknown. The CDR3 is 14 amino acids. Trimming removed 1 base from V and 5 bases from J, with 11 bases in between. Germline V CDR1 and CDR2: MNHNS, SASEGT. Findings and limits, study-wide: Shared clonotypes: 4.5% to 5% naive CD4, around 3.5% naive CD8, roughly 2.4% memory CD4, approximately 0.4% memory CD8. Some clonotypes were shared by all four sorted-subset donors, while others were not shared. The non-shared ones had lower generation probabilities than the shared ones.

TCRdb's table, derived via immunoSEQ multiplex PCR, lists solely in-frame clones and lacks some. Altogether about 1.1 million clones are present, 70% to 85% being singletons, with the ten largest covering about 0.89%. The material sequenced was memory CD4+ T cells from PBMCs. Regarding subset: CD45RA-negative fraction. This TCR came from a man aged 18 to 35 in good health. Some clones in this sample may be carry-over from other donors' samples. The chain is built from TRBV6-1 and TRBJ1-2; D gene uncertain. This CDR3 reads CASSEGADGYGYTF. In nucleotides, the CDR3 is TGTGCCAGCAGTGAAGGGGCAGATGGATATGGCTACACCTTC.